These 29 T cell receptor beta chains share one sample of origin, sequenced in a study of cytomegalovirus exposure and HLA in healthy donors. PCR amplification relied on 60 Vbeta primers (plus 13 Jbeta primers). Sequenced by immunoSEQ multiplex PCR; TCRdb stores in-frame clones only, minus some. Among about 130,000 clones listed, about 82% were seen once. Sequenced sample: PBMCs. The origin of the receptors is a boy between 5 and 17 years old in good health and CMV-seronegative.

The chain joins TRBV5-4 to TRBJ2-7, with 7 bases lining up with TRBD2. From germline, CDR1 is SGHNT and CDR2 YYREEE (reference sequence). The CDR3 is made up of 13 amino acids. Germline trimming cut 4 bases from V and 3 bases from J; bases unmatched to any gene: 4. Written as DNA, the CDR3 is TGTGCCAGCAGCCAGGGACTAAACTACGAGCAGTACTTC. This translates into CASSQGLNYEQYF.

This clone was observed a few times. This chain uses TRBV30 with TRBJ2-7; TRBD2 agrees at 8 bases. This CDR3 has 14 amino acids. The J segment lost 6 bases and the V segment lost 3 bases, leaving 10 bases of the junction unmatched. Germline V gene sequence: CDR1 GTSNPN, CDR2 SVGIG (reference sequence). CDR3 DNA: TGTGCCTGGAGCCCGCTAGCGGGTCTCGGCGAGCAGTACTTC. It codes for CAWSPLAGLGEQYF.

The chain is built from TRBV5-1 and TRBJ2-3; TRBD1 matches at 8 bases. The CDR3 is made up of 15 amino acids. J gave up 4 bases and V 2 bases, and 6 bases lay outside the gene matches. Germline CDR1 is SGHRS and CDR2 is YFSETQ. For the CDR3, the DNA is TGCGCCAGCAGCTTCCAGGGGGCCAGGGCAGATACGCAGTATTTT. Amino acids: CASSFQGARADTQYF.

Only one count was recorded for this clone. This chain uses TRBV18 with TRBJ1-1; D gene unclear. The CDR3 loop spans 13 amino acids. Germline V gene data show CDR1 as KGHSH and CDR2 as LQKENI. Trimming cost V 2 bases and J 3 bases, with 7 bases left between them. The CDR3 sequence: CASSPFPDTEAFF. DNA of the CDR3: TGTGCCAGCTCACCATTTCCGGACACTGAAGCTTTCTTT.

This chain connects TRBV5-1 to TRBJ2-3; D is undetermined. The ends were cut back, 5 bases at V and 1 base at J, with 8 bases in the middle. CDR1 and CDR2 (germline): SGHRS, YFSETQ. This CDR3 comprises 13 residues. The CDR3 is CASSTDGTDTQYF. The CDR3 DNA reads as TGCGCCAGCAGTACAGACGGCACAGATACGCAGTATTTT. The variable domain in full, with the rest retrieved from reference TRBV5-1 and TRBJ2-3, is KAGVTQTPRYLIKTRGQQVTLSCSPISGHRSVSWYQQTPGQGLQFLFEYFSETQRNKGNFPGRFSGRQFSNSRSEMNVSTLELGDSALYLCASSTDGTDTQYFGPGTRLTVL.

This rearrangement joins TRBV11-2 to TRBJ2-7; 8 bases are shared with TRBD1. CDR3 length: 11 amino acids. Germline V gene data show CDR1 as SGHAT and CDR2 as FQNNGV. The V gene end was trimmed by 3 bases and the J gene end by 9 bases; junction bases not matched to a gene: 1. The CDR3, as DNA: TGTGCCAGCAGCTTCGACAGGGGGCAGTACTTC. Its translation: CASSFDRGQYF.

The chain is built from TRBV7-8 and TRBJ2-5, with 9 nucleotides matching TRBD2. V lost 1 base, J lost 1 base, and 7 bases stayed unmatched. This CDR3 contains 17 residues. The germline CDR1 and CDR2 sequences are SGHVS and FQNEAQ. CDR3 residues: CASSLGTAGGIQETQYF. In nucleotides, the CDR3 is TGTGCCAGCAGCTTAGGCACAGCGGGAGGAATCCAAGAGACCCAGTACTTC.

This clone was recorded only once. This rearrangement joins TRBV7-2 to TRBJ2-2, with 9 bases identical to TRBD1. V shed 2 bases and J 3 bases; nucleotides not matched to a gene: 13. Germline V gene data show CDR1 as SGHTA and CDR2 as FQGNSA. The CDR3 length is 19 residues. CDR3 loop: CASSLILQGAQGDTGELFF. The CDR3 nucleotides read TGTGCCAGCAGCTTAATTCTACAGGGGGCGCAGGGGGACACCGGGGAGCTGTTTTTT.

The chain's CDR3 is CASSLMGLAGAGEQYF. The CDR3 DNA follows: TGTGCCAGCAGCTTAATGGGGCTAGCGGGAGCCGGCGAGCAGTACTTC. J is TRBJ2-7 and V is TRBV7-9, with 10 bases identical to TRBD2. V lost 2 bases, J lost 6 bases, and 10 bases stayed unmatched. The germline V gene encodes CDR1 SEHNR and CDR2 FQNEAQ (reference sequence). This CDR3 contains 16 residues. The whole variable domain, filled in from reference TRBV7-9 and TRBJ2-7, reads DTGVSQNPRHKITKRGQNVTFRCDPISEHNRLYWYRQTLGQGPEFLTYFQNEAQLEKSRLLSDRFSAERPKGSFSTLEIQRTEQGDSAMYLCASSLMGLAGAGEQYFGPGTRLTVT.

V gene TRBV7-9 combines with J gene TRBJ2-3, with D perhaps matching TRBD2 (6 bases). The V end was cut by 5 bases, the J end by 2 bases, with 17 bases between. The CDR3 loop spans 16 amino acids. The germline CDR1 and CDR2 sequences are SEHNR and FQNEAQ (reference sequence). CDR3: CASSPISGGATDTQYF. DNA of the CDR3: TGTGCCAGCAGCCCGATTAGCGGAGGGGCCACAGATACGCAGTATTTT.

The chain uses TRBV30 and TRBJ2-1; D perhaps matches TRBD1 (6 bases). Germline loops: CDR1 GTSNPN, CDR2 SVGIG (reference sequence). V was pared by 0 bases and J by 10 bases, with 13 bases between. This CDR3 has 13 amino acids. CDR3 bases: TGTGCCTGGAGTGTACTAGGGGGAGAGGAGCAGTTCTTC. Protein sequence: CAWSVLGGEEQFF.

This clone occurred once. The chain couples TRBV6-5 to TRBJ1-2; 7 nucleotides match TRBD1. V was pared by 6 bases and J by 2 bases, with 6 bases of the junction left unmatched. Germline V gene data show CDR1 as MNHEY and CDR2 as SVGAGI. The CDR3 is 14 residues long. CDR3 DNA: TGTGCCAGCAGACGGACAGGACTAAACTATGGCTACACCTTC. It translates to CASRRTGLNYGYTF.

This sequence joins TRBV11-2 and TRBJ2-3; 10 bases are shared with TRBD2. CDR1 is SGHAT, CDR2 FQNNGV, per germline. J was trimmed by 4 bases and V by 5 bases; bases with no gene match: 12. The CDR3 consists of 17 residues. CDR3: CASSPAPSGRGADTQYF. CDR3 bases: TGTGCCAGCAGCCCTGCTCCTAGCGGGAGAGGCGCAGATACGCAGTATTTT. Combining the CDR3 with reference TRBV11-2 and TRBJ2-3 gives the whole variable domain EAGVAQSPRYKIIEKRQSVAFWCNPISGHATLYWYQQILGQGPKLLIQFQNNGVVDDSQLPKDRFSAERLKGVDSTLKIQPAKLEDSAVYLCASSPAPSGRGADTQYFGPGTRLTVL.

The table lists this clone with a few counts. A read error may account for a junction end that differs from germline. The chain links TRBV6-6 to TRBJ2-7; 7 positions agree with TRBD1. The CDR3 spans 11 residues. Germline V CDR1 and CDR2: MNHNY, SVGAGI (reference sequence). The CDR3 DNA reads as TGTGCCAGCACTGCTATCGGGACAGCTTCCTTC. Translated, it gives CASTAIGTASF.

The chain recombines TRBV4-2 with TRBJ2-1; D perhaps matches TRBD2 (7 bases). The CDR3 sequence is 18 residues long. Germline V CDR1 and CDR2: LGHNA, YNFKEQ. The V gene lost 1 base and the J gene lost 0 bases, with 16 bases spanning the gap. The CDR3 sequence is CASSQVAGAQNSYNEQFF. The CDR3, as DNA: TGTGCCAGCAGCCAAGTCGCGGGGGCGCAGAACTCCTACAATGAGCAGTTCTTC.

DNA of the CDR3: TGCGCCAGCAGCCAGGGTAAGAGCGGCTCCTACAATGAGCAGTTCTTC. Translating gives CASSQGKSGSYNEQFF. This rearrangement joins TRBV4-1 to TRBJ2-1; maybe TRBD2 (5 bases). The CDR3 covers 16 residues. V gave up 3 bases and J gave up 0 bases, with 12 bases separating them. The germline gives CDR1 MGHRA, CDR2 YSYEKL.

V usage is TRBV5-1 and J usage is TRBJ1-5; D is ambiguous. Germline V gene sequence: CDR1 SGHRS, CDR2 YFSETQ. V lost 0 bases and J 4 bases, leaving 8 bases between the germline ends. The CDR3 consists of 14 residues. The CDR3 DNA reads TGCGCCAGCAGCTTGGCCCCGGGGAATCAGCCCCAGCATTTT. Translating gives CASSLAPGNQPQHF.

The chain combines TRBV6-4 with TRBJ2-2, with D unclear. The CDR3 loop spans 13 amino acids. V gave up 2 bases and J gave up 3 bases, with 4 bases separating them. Germline lookup yields CDR1 MRHNA and CDR2 SNTAGT. CDR3 sequence reads: CASSDRDTGELFF. CDR3 sequence (DNA): TGTGCCAGCAGTGACAGAGACACCGGGGAGCTGTTTTTT.

This chain uses TRBV19 with TRBJ1-1, with D tentatively TRBD1 (6 bases). This CDR3 spans 14 amino acids. The V gene's germline CDR1 is LNHDA and CDR2 SQIVND (reference sequence). Trimming took off 1 base at V and 4 bases at J, with 10 bases between the two ends. The CDR3 here is CASSIGQGPTEAFF. The CDR3 DNA is TGTGCCAGTAGTATAGGCCAGGGGCCCACTGAAGCTTTCTTT. The variable domain in full, with the rest retrieved from reference TRBV19 and TRBJ1-1, is DGGITQSPKYLFRKEGQNVTLSCEQNLNHDAMYWYRQDPGQGLRLIYYSQIVNDFQKGDIAEGYSVSREKKESFPLTVTSAQKNPTAFYLCASSIGQGPTEAFFGQGTRLTVV.

The chain links TRBV5-8 to TRBJ1-5; perhaps TRBD1 as D (6 bases). The CDR3 covers 15 residues. The V end lost 8 bases, the J end lost 0 bases, and 15 bases lay between the germline ends. Germline CDR1 is SGHTS and CDR2 is YDEGEE. CDR3 DNA sequence: TGTGCCAGTACCACAGGGTCTTATAGCAATCAGCCCCAGCATTTT. The encoded protein is CASTTGSYSNQPQHF.

This clone showed up just a few times. The chain employs TRBV9 and TRBJ2-3, with TRBD2 as a possible D gene (5 bases). Trimming took 0 bases from V and 2 from J, leaving 10 bases between them. The CDR3 covers 15 residues. The germline V gene encodes CDR1 SGDLS and CDR2 YYNGEE. The CDR3 loop is CASSVEGVITDTQYF. The CDR3 nucleotides read TGTGCCAGCAGCGTAGAGGGAGTCATCACAGATACGCAGTATTTT.

The V call is TRBV29-1, the J call TRBJ1-2; D unresolved. Trimming removed 1 base at V and 4 bases at J, with 7 bases between. The CDR3 runs to 12 residues. CDR1 is SQVTM and CDR2 is ANQGSEA in the germline V gene. The CDR3 sequence: CSVEVGFYGYTF. The CDR3 DNA is TGCAGCGTTGAAGTCGGGTTCTATGGCTACACCTTC.

The rearrangement links TRBV5-4 to TRBJ2-1, with D perhaps matching TRBD2 (6 bases). This CDR3 is 15 amino acids long. V lost 0 bases and J lost 7, with 14 bases in between. Per the germline V gene, CDR1 is SGHNT and CDR2 is YYREEE (reference sequence). CDR3 sequence (DNA): TGTGCCAGCAGCTTGGGGGGGACTCGCTTGAATGAGCAGTTCTTC. Its translation is CASSLGGTRLNEQFF.

V gene TRBV6-1 combines with J gene TRBJ2-7; D uncertain. The CDR3 sequence is 10 residues long. Germline V gene data show CDR1 as MNHNS and CDR2 as SASEGT. V gave up 4 bases and J gave up 4 bases, with 2 bases separating them. CDR3 sequence: CASSAYEQYF. CDR3 in DNA: TGTGCCAGCAGTGCTTACGAGCAGTACTTC.

The chain couples TRBV4-3 to TRBJ2-7; D is unresolved. The germline V and J ends were trimmed by 0 bases and 7 bases, with 16 bases remaining between them. The CDR3 length is 15 residues. Germline assignment: CDR1 LGHNA and CDR2 YSLEER. The CDR3 sequence is CASSQDLANPGEQYF. The CDR3 nucleotides are TGCGCCAGCAGCCAAGATTTAGCTAACCCCGGAGAGCAGTACTTC.

This chain links TRBV4-1 with TRBJ2-7, with 10 bases aligning to TRBD1. This CDR3 is 16 amino acids long. Germline V gene lookup returns CDR1 MGHRA and CDR2 YSYEKL. The J segment lost 4 bases and the V segment lost 2 bases, leaving 8 bases of the junction unmatched. The CDR3 loop reads CASSQPTTGGMYEQYF. The DNA for the CDR3 is TGCGCCAGCAGCCAACCTACGACAGGGGGCATGTACGAGCAGTACTTC.

This clone is a singleton in its sample. The rearrangement uses TRBV6-5 and TRBJ2-7; tentatively, D is TRBD1 (6 bases). V was clipped by 2 bases and J by 4 bases, with 15 bases between them. The germline CDR1 and CDR2 sequences are MNHEY and SVGAGI. This CDR3 contains 15 residues. The CDR3 loop is CASSYRVGRGYEQYF. The CDR3 DNA follows: TGTGCCAGCAGTTACCGGGTTGGTAGGGGGTACGAGCAGTACTTC.

The chain uses TRBV6-6 and TRBJ2-1; no clear D gene. V was pared by 0 bases and J by 1 base, with 4 bases between. The germline V gene has CDR1 MNHNY and CDR2 SVGAGI (reference sequence). CDR3 length: 14 amino acids. This CDR3 reads CASSYSASYNEQFF. As DNA, the CDR3 is TGTGCCAGCAGTTACTCGGCATCCTACAATGAGCAGTTCTTC.

V and J are TRBV5-3 and TRBJ2-3; 9 nucleotides match TRBD2. TRBV5-3 is sorted into the ORF group, with uncertain function. The V and J ends lost 4 bases and 1 base, in that order; junction bases with no gene match: 7. This CDR3 region has 16 residues. CDR3 loop: CARSILAGRGTDTQYF. In DNA form, the CDR3 reads TGTGCCAGAAGCATCCTAGCGGGGAGGGGCACAGATACGCAGTATTTT.